The 4 T cell receptor beta chains in this list originate from one sample, sequenced in a study of blood T cells in healthy people across ages. Primers used in a second PCR of about 6 to 11 cycles were a sample-barcoded 5' primer and a J-beta primer mix. TCRdb re-called the 5' RACE reads with MiXCR, one entry per CDR3 protein. The sample yields roughly 1 million distinct CDR3 sequences, approximately 26% seen once. In addition, the sample was reused for a study of T cells of mothers and their children.

The sample taken for sequencing was blood. These TCRs come from a girl aged 2-10 years in good health.

This chain connects TRBV12-3 or TRBV12-4 to TRBJ1-4; no firm D call. CDR3 length: 16 residues. Trimming cost V 3 bases and J 4 bases, with 15 bases left between them. The CDR3 is CASSLGGDSHNEKLFF. The CDR3 DNA is TGTGCCAGCAGTTTGGGTGGCGATAGCCATAATGAAAAACTGTTTTTT.

This clonotype was seen a handful of times. V usage is TRBV6-2 or TRBV6-3 and J usage is TRBJ1-2, with D uncertain. The V and J ends lost 2 bases and 3 bases respectively, with 13 bases between them. The CDR3 consists of 15 residues. Germline V gene data show CDR1 as MNHEY and CDR2 as SVGEGT. The DNA of the CDR3 is TGTGCCAGCAGTTACGCCTGGGGAGTCGACTATGGCTACACCTTC. Translating gives CASSYAWGVDYGYTF.

The J gene is TRBJ2-7, the V gene TRBV7-2, with D possibly being TRBD2 (6 bases). The germline V gene has CDR1 SGHTA and CDR2 FQGNSA. The CDR3 consists of 14 residues. The germline V and J ends were trimmed by 6 bases and 0 bases, with 12 bases remaining between them. As DNA, the CDR3 is TGTGCCAGCAGTCCCGGGGGAGTCTCCTACGAGCAGTACTTC. It translates to CASSPGGVSYEQYF.

This rearrangement joins TRBV7-9 to TRBJ2-1; 12 bases fit TRBD1. The DNA end lines up better with TRBJ2-7; the J call may be wrong. This CDR3 contains 16 residues. The germline V gene encodes CDR1 SEHNR and CDR2 FQNEAQ (reference sequence). The CDR3 DNA sequence: TGTGCCAGCAGCCCCCCGGGACAGGGGGCGATGAACGAGCAGTACTTC. The encoded protein is CASSPPGQGAMNEQYF.